This T cell receptor beta chain was obtained from a study of blood T cell repertoires in COVID-19. About the research overall: Sites in the United States, Italy and Spain provided acute and convalescent COVID-19 samples.

CDR3 size: 14 residues. V gave up 1 base and J gave up 1 base, with 8 bases separating them. Looked up from germline, CDR1 is SGHNT and CDR2 is YYREEE (reference sequence). In the original analysis: Estimated nucleated cell counts came from reference gene primer amplification. Sequenced by immunoSEQ multiplex PCR; TCRdb stores in-frame clones only, minus some. The V and J calls and clone size were taken over from that table, and D and trimming were inferred from the DNA. The table includes tens of thousands of clones, under 90% detected once. The TCR sequence derives from an elderly man with acute or convalescent COVID-19. The rearrangement joins TRBV5-4 to TRBJ1-2; TRBD1 might be the D (5 bases). Source material: peripheral blood. The CDR3 region is CASSLTGHNYGYTF. CDR3 in DNA: TGTGCCAGCAGCTTGACAGGTCATAACTATGGCTACACCTTC.